These 6 T cell receptor beta chains share one sample of origin, sequenced in a study of neurological immune-mediated disorders. TCRdb called the 5' RACE reads again in MiXCR, with one record for every CDR3 protein. Among 30,000 to 35,000 distinct CDR3 sequences listed, over 3.5% were seen once. The sequencing input was CD4+ T cells from blood. Receptor source: a woman between 40 and 50 years old in good health.

This clonotype was seen repeatedly, ten times or more. The CDR3 loop reads CSAREQTSWYEQYF. The CDR3 region has the DNA TGCAGTGCTAGAGAGCAGACTAGTTGGTACGAGCAGTACTTC. The chain links TRBV20-1 to TRBJ2-7; TRBD2 might be the D (6 bases). The CDR3 covers 14 residues. V dropped 0 bases and J dropped 4 bases, with 13 bases sitting between them. In germline, CDR1 is DFQATT, CDR2 SNEGSKA (reference sequence).

There are many counts of this clonotype. The chain uses TRBV21-1 and TRBJ2-7; the table calls TRBD2, which could not be checked here. TRBV21-1 is recorded as a pseudogene. The CDR3 has 17 residues. The CDR3 DNA reads as TGTGCCAGCAGCACCACTGGCAGTAGCGGGAGAAGGTACGAGCAGTACTTC. This codes for CASSTTGSSGRRYEQYF.

This clonotype was seen many times. The rearrangement joins TRBV7-2 to TRBJ2-1; the D gene is possibly TRBD2 (5 bases). The CDR3 runs 17 residues. Trimming took off 6 bases at V and 6 bases at J, with 24 bases between the two ends. CDR1 is SGHTA and CDR2 is FQGNSA in the germline V gene. CDR3 DNA: TGTGCCAGCAGTCAAATTGGGCGGGCCCAGAGGGCCAATGAGCAGTTCTTC. It translates to CASSQIGRAQRANEQFF.

This clonotype was seen repeatedly, ten times or more. The J gene is TRBJ2-5, the V gene TRBV9; 9 nucleotides align to TRBD1. The CDR3 contains 18 residues. Trimming at V came to 2 bases and at J to 5 bases, leaving 16 bases not matched to a gene. Germline values: CDR1 SGDLS, CDR2 YYNGEE. The CDR3, as DNA: TGTGCCAGCAGCGTCGGCGTCGGGACAGGGCCCCTAGCGGAGACCCAGTACTTC. This translates into CASSVGVGTGPLAETQYF.

This clonotype was counted ten times or more. This chain joins TRBV4-2 and TRBJ2-2; D gene unclear. CDR1 is LGHNA and CDR2 is YNFKEQ in the germline V gene. V was trimmed by 5 bases and J by 2 bases, leaving 6 bases between them. This CDR3 region has 13 residues. CDR3 loop: CASSGDNTGELFF. CDR3 coding DNA: TGTGCCAGCAGCGGAGATAACACCGGGGAGCTGTTTTTT.

This clonotype was detected ten times or more. This chain joins TRBV29-1 and TRBJ2-5; tentatively, D is TRBD1 or TRBD2 (5 bases each). The CDR3 extends over 13 amino acids. The germline gives CDR1 SQVTM, CDR2 ANQGSEA. V was shortened by 1 base and J by 1 base, with 7 bases between the two germline ends. This CDR3 is CSVEAGRQETQYF. CDR3 nucleotide sequence: TGCAGCGTTGAAGCGGGACGCCAAGAGACCCAGTACTTC.